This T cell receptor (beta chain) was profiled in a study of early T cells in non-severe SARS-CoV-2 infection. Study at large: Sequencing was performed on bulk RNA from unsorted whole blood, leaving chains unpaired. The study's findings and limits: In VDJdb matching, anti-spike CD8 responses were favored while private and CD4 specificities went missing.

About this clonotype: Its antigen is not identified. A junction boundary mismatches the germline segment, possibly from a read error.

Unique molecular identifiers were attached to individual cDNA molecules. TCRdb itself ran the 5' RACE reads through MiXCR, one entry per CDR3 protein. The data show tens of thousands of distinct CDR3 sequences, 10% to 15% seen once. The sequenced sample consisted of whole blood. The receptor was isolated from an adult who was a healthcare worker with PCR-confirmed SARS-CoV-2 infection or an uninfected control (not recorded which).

The CDR3, as DNA: TGCTTTGGAGTGGGTAACACTGAAGCTTTCTTT. Protein: CFGVGNTEAFF. The chain recombines TRBV19 with TRBJ1-1; no clear D. Per germline, CDR1 LNHDA and CDR2 SQIVND (reference sequence). The CDR3 is made up of 11 amino acids.